Below are 21 T cell receptor beta chains sequenced from a single sample in a study of cytomegalovirus exposure and HLA in healthy donors (dated by TCRdb to about 2017). Library preparation used the immunoSEQ multiplex PCR assay. The source is immuneACCESS, and TCRdb retained only in-frame sequences with V and J called. Part of the clones is not carried over; for the studies checked, unresolved V genes explain less than half of this, and the remainder is unexplained. The sample includes roughly 310,000 clones, with roughly 87% observed a single time. In total, the top ten clones hold around 0.96% of the sample. Sequencing was done on a sample of PBMCs. The receptors shown here come from a man aged 25-45 years in good health and CMV-seronegative.

The chain links TRBV19 to TRBJ2-7; D perhaps matches TRBD1 (6 bases). The CDR3 totals 15 residues. Germline V lookup: CDR1 LNHDA, CDR2 SQIVND (reference sequence). V lost 6 bases to trimming and J lost 0 bases, with 15 bases between them. As DNA, the CDR3 is TGTGCCAGTAGCAAAAGCCGGGACACCTCCTACGAGCAGTACTTC. Translation: CASSKSRDTSYEQYF. Full variable domain (outside the CDR3, taken from reference TRBV19 and TRBJ2-7): DGGITQSPKYLFRKEGQNVTLSCEQNLNHDAMYWYRQDPGQGLRLIYYSQIVNDFQKGDIAEGYSVSREKKESFPLTVTSAQKNPTAFYLCASSKSRDTSYEQYFGPGTRLTVT.

The CDR3 loop reads CASSLSNSYEQYF. As DNA, the CDR3 is TGTGCCAGCAGTTTATCCAACTCCTACGAGCAGTACTTC. The rearrangement links TRBV27 to TRBJ2-7; no definite D call. The CDR3 consists of 13 residues. The V end lost 0 bases, the J end lost 0 bases, and 3 bases lay between the germline ends. CDR1 is MNHEY and CDR2 is SMNVEV in the germline V gene (reference sequence).

V usage is TRBV6-5 and J usage is TRBJ2-7; no firm D call. V was cut by 0 bases and J by 2 bases, with 5 bases left in between. The V gene's germline CDR1 is MNHEY and CDR2 SVGAGI. This CDR3 region has 13 residues. Here the CDR3 reads CASSYSFTYEQYF. CDR3 bases: TGTGCCAGCAGTTACTCGTTCACCTACGAGCAGTACTTC.

The gene calls are TRBV4-1 and TRBJ2-1, with D possibly matching TRBD2 (5 bases). Deletions cut 0 bases from V and 7 bases from J, with 10 bases between. This CDR3 spans 14 amino acids. The V gene's germline CDR1 is MGHRA and CDR2 YSYEKL. DNA of the CDR3: TGCGCCAGCAGCCAAGAAGGAGGCGGGAATGAGCAGTTCTTC. This codes for CASSQEGGGNEQFF.

V and J are TRBV5-1 and TRBJ1-3; TRBD1 agrees at 8 bases. V lost 4 bases to trimming and J lost 2 bases; unmatched junction nucleotides: 5. This CDR3 is 15 amino acids long. The germline CDR1 and CDR2 sequences are SGHRS and YFSETQ. This CDR3 reads CASSELQGAGNTIYF. CDR3 DNA sequence: TGCGCCAGCAGCGAGCTACAGGGGGCTGGAAACACCATATATTTT. Full variable domain (missing parts from reference TRBV5-1 and TRBJ1-3): KAGVTQTPRYLIKTRGQQVTLSCSPISGHRSVSWYQQTPGQGLQFLFEYFSETQRNKGNFPGRFSGRQFSNSRSEMNVSTLELGDSALYLCASSELQGAGNTIYFGEGSWLTVV.

The chain carries TRBV4-1 and TRBJ2-3, with D tentatively TRBD1 (6 bases). Germline V gene lookup returns CDR1 MGHRA and CDR2 YSYEKL. V was clipped by 3 bases and J by 2 bases, with 15 bases between them. The CDR3 is 16 residues long. The CDR3 is CASSHWGQGITDTQYF. The CDR3, as DNA: TGCGCCAGCAGCCATTGGGGGCAGGGGATCACAGATACGCAGTATTTT.

The J gene is TRBJ1-3, the V gene TRBV19; D not resolved. Germline CDR1 reads LNHDA; CDR2 reads SQIVND (reference sequence). The V and J ends lost 5 bases and 4 bases respectively, with 15 bases between them. The length of the CDR3 is 15 residues. For the CDR3, the DNA is TGTGCCAGTAGTCCCCATAGCAGTATCGGAAACACCATATATTTT. This codes for CASSPHSSIGNTIYF.

The chain employs TRBV18 and TRBJ2-5; TRBD2 agrees at 15 bases. CDR1 is KGHSH, CDR2 LQKENI, per germline. The CDR3 sequence is 19 residues long. V lost 3 bases, J lost 5 bases, and 13 bases stayed unmatched. This CDR3 reads CASSPGLAGGPLPRETQYF. In nucleotides, the CDR3 is TGTGCCAGCTCACCCGGACTAGCGGGGGGGCCACTCCCCAGGGAGACCCAGTACTTC.

This clone was observed a single time. This chain links TRBV18 with TRBJ1-1, with 7 positions matching TRBD1. J was trimmed by 4 bases and V by 8 bases; bases with no gene match: 4. From germline, CDR1 is KGHSH and CDR2 LQKENI. The CDR3 extends over 12 amino acids. In DNA form, the CDR3 reads TGTGCCAGCAACAGGGGAGGCACTGAAGCTTTCTTT. It translates to CASNRGGTEAFF.

The chain is built from TRBV9 and TRBJ2-1; 15 nucleotides agree with TRBD2. CDR3 length: 16 residues. Germline V CDR1 and CDR2: SGDLS, YYNGEE. The junction had 6 bases not matched to a gene; V was cut back by 6 bases and J by 5 bases. CDR3 sequence: CASTWGLAGGDNEQFF. CDR3 coding DNA: TGTGCCAGCACCTGGGGACTAGCGGGAGGAGACAATGAGCAGTTCTTC.

This chain joins TRBV7-2 and TRBJ2-1, with 12 positions matching TRBD2. The CDR3 covers 16 residues. The junction had 5 bases not matched to a gene; V was cut back by 4 bases and J by 4 bases. Germline V gene sequence: CDR1 SGHTA, CDR2 FQGNSA. The CDR3 coding sequence is TGTGCCAGCAGCTCTCTAGCGGGGGGGATATACAATGAGCAGTTCTTC. Translated: CASSSLAGGIYNEQFF.

This sequence joins TRBV7-8 and TRBJ2-3; D call uncertain. The CDR3 is 12 residues long. V was trimmed by 5 bases and J by 4 bases, leaving 7 bases between them. Germline lookup yields CDR1 SGHVS and CDR2 FQNEAQ. CDR3 in DNA: TGTGCCAGCAGCACACAGCCAGATACGCAGTATTTT. This encodes CASSTQPDTQYF.

The chain is built from TRBV15 and TRBJ2-3; TRBD1 matches 11 bases. Germline V CDR1 and CDR2: LNHNV, YYDKDF (reference sequence). Unmatched junction bases numbered 3, after V lost 1 base and J lost 3 bases. The CDR3 extends over 16 amino acids. The CDR3 loop is CATSRGDRGSTDTQYF. The CDR3 bases are TGTGCCACCAGCAGAGGGGACAGGGGGAGTACAGATACGCAGTATTTT.

The chain joins TRBV4-3 to TRBJ2-5, with TRBD2 identical over 8 bases. V lost 1 base and J lost 0; bases outside the gene matches: 10. The CDR3 consists of 18 residues. From germline, CDR1 is LGHNA and CDR2 YSLEER. The CDR3 DNA reads TGCGCCAGCAGCCAAGTCTATAGCGGGGAAGGGAACCAAGAGACCCAGTACTTC. Protein: CASSQVYSGEGNQETQYF.

The chain recombines TRBV7-9 with TRBJ1-2; possible D gene TRBD1, 5 bases. CDR3 length: 14 residues. Germline V CDR1 and CDR2: SEHNR, FQNEAQ (reference sequence). V was cut by 3 bases and J by 2 bases, with 10 bases left in between. CDR3 DNA: TGTGCCAGCAGCTTGCGGGGCAGCAACTATGGCTACACCTTC. Translating gives CASSLRGSNYGYTF.

This chain joins TRBV12-5 and TRBJ1-1; no firm D call. Trimming cost V 2 bases and J 0 bases, with 4 bases left between them. The CDR3 spans 13 residues. Per the germline V gene, CDR1 is LGHNT and CDR2 is FRNRAP. CDR3: CASGLTVNTEAFF. CDR3 DNA: TGTGCTAGTGGTTTGACTGTGAACACTGAAGCTTTCTTT.

The chain joins TRBV4-3 to TRBJ2-3; 9 positions agree with TRBD2. The germline V gene has CDR1 LGHNA and CDR2 YSLEER. There are 17 residues in the CDR3. The ends lost 1 base at V and 3 bases at J; junction bases unmatched: 8. The CDR3 DNA is TGCGCCAGCAGCCAAGCCCCCGGGGGACTAGCTACAGATACGCAGTATTTT. Translating gives CASSQAPGGLATDTQYF.

The rearrangement uses TRBV30 and TRBJ2-5; no clear D. Looked up from germline, CDR1 is GTSNPN and CDR2 is SVGIG (reference sequence). With 2 bases removed from V and 5 bases from J, the gap between germline ends came to 12 bases. The CDR3 is 13 amino acids. CDR3 region: CAWSSHLRETQYF. The CDR3 nucleotides are TGTGCCTGGAGTTCCCATCTCAGGGAGACCCAGTACTTC.

The chain combines TRBV10-2 with TRBJ2-2, with 11 nucleotides matching TRBD2. Germline V CDR1 and CDR2: WSHSY, SAAADI. The V segment lost 4 bases and the J segment 5 bases; nucleotides outside the gene matches: 6. The CDR3 spans 16 residues. In nucleotides, the CDR3 is TGCGCCAGCAGTGCCACTAGCGGGGGAGTAACCGGGGAGCTGTTTTTT. Translating gives CASSATSGGVTGELFF.

The chain couples TRBV7-7 to TRBJ2-5; 8 bases line up with TRBD1. The CDR3 runs 17 residues. Germline assignment: CDR1 SSHAT and CDR2 FNYEAQ (reference sequence). V shed 1 base, J shed 3 bases, and the junction held 10 bases outside the gene matches. The CDR3 DNA reads TGTGCCAGCAGCTTAGTCTACGCCGGGACAGGAAAAGAGACCCAGTACTTC. It codes for CASSLVYAGTGKETQYF.

The genes are TRBV10-1 and TRBJ1-5, with D possibly being TRBD1 (5 bases). This CDR3 is 14 amino acids long. Trimming took off 6 bases at V and 2 bases at J, with 11 bases between the two ends. Looked up from germline, CDR1 is WNHNN and CDR2 is SYGVQD (reference sequence). The CDR3 region has the DNA TGCGCCAGCAGCACGACAGTCTGCAATCAGCCCCAGCATTTT. Its translation is CASSTTVCNQPQHF.